Sequencing of this T cell receptor (beta chain) was carried out in a study of shared clonotypes between healthy human individuals. Broader study findings: Estimated clonotype richness was generally higher in naive than memory subsets.

Of note for this clone: Its antigen is unidentified.

The ends were cut back, 0 bases at V and 0 bases at J, with 11 bases in the middle. CDR3 size: 16 residues. Germline lookup yields CDR1 SGDLS and CDR2 YYNGEE. Donors included only healthy HIV-negative adults lacking recent acute infections or vaccinations. The investigators split CD4+ cells into a CD45RA+ naive subset and a CD45RA-negative memory subset. The assay was immunoSEQ multiplex PCR, and TCRdb's table has in-frame clones only and misses some. This table has some 2,000,000 clones, 90% to 97% appearing once. This TCR was sampled from a man younger than 35 in good health. The chain couples TRBV9 to TRBJ2-3, with D possibly being TRBD2 (5 bases). The sequenced sample was naive CD4+ T cells sorted from blood. The subset: CD45RA+ positively selected. Here the CDR3 DNA reads TGTGCCAGCAGCGTAGGGGTGAGCGGTAGCACAGATACGCAGTATTTT. This gives the protein CASSVGVSGSTDTQYF.